This TCR beta chain was obtained from a study of T-cell reconstitution after alpha-beta-depleted transplantation in children (dated by TCRdb to 2016 to 2018). Broadly, across the study: Using TCR repertoire profiling, the study quantitatively followed how T-cell immune reconstitution unfolded in children after TCRalphabeta/CD19-depleted allogeneic hematopoietic cell transplantation.

The label giving this sample's treatment or condition can be read as: allogeneic hematopoietic cell transplantation with graft depleted of TCRalphabeta T cells and CD19 B cells. TCRalphabeta/CD19-depleted allogeneic hematopoietic cell grafts were given to the transplant recipients, all of whom were children. The library was prepared using PCR. The sequencer was an Illumina HiSeq 2500. Molecular barcoding was employed in the preparation of TCR libraries, with unique molecular identifiers being used to normalize TCRbeta repertoire quantification. TCRdb itself trimmed the public reads at Q25 with fastp, ran MiXCR and retained productive beta chains. Every distinct CDR3 protein forms one entry, paired with its most common genes and DNA. The table for this sample lists about 870,000 distinct CDR3 sequences; roughly 15% of them were counted only once. The ten largest account for roughly 5% of the sample.

As concerns this clonotype: Its antigen is not yet known. No per-base quality is available; no much larger clone lies one base away.

V is cut back by 2 bases and J by 6 bases, with 7 bases in the junction unmatched. CDR1 DFQATT and CDR2 SNEGSKA were looked up in the germline V gene (reference sequence). Including the terminal cysteine and phenylalanine, the CDR3 comprises 14 residues. The DNA shown is the 42-base CDR3, in frame from base 1. Results and caveats for the whole study, not just this receptor: In some patients, the high TCRbeta diversity seen at day 60 was put down to recipient T cells and intrathymic progenitors that had survived conditioning. Over subsequent months, a decline in hyperexpanded clone frequencies was noted, and after one year, T-cell counts and TCRbeta diversity were mostly ascribed to newly produced T cells. The apparently early recovery of alphabetaT-cell counts about two months after transplant reportedly depended on only several hundred rapidly expanded clones that came from non-depleted graft cells.

Material: PBMCs, mostly from graft donor cells, obtained 360 days after TCRalphabeta/CD19-depleted stem cell transplant. This TCR came from a male patient aged 10 to 17 who had a stem cell transplant for acute lymphoblastic leukemia, so the T cells may come from the graft donor. The chain employs TRBV20-1 and TRBJ2-1; TRBD1 agrees with 7 junctional bases. The CDR3 here reads CSARNRDRGNEQFF. The sequenced DNA: TGCAGTGCTAGAAATCGGGACAGAGGCAATGAGCAGTTCTTC.